This TCR beta chain was identified in a study of T-cell memory formation after mild COVID-19. Overall study results and limits: CD4+ contracting clones were mainly CM and EM; CD8+ ones, EMRA. Later expanders leaned toward CD4+, whereas clones contracting from day 15 to 85 were balanced CD4/CD8.

From 5'RACE with constant-segment primers came TCR alpha and TCR beta cDNA libraries that carried sample barcodes and UMIs. Each CDR3 protein gets one entry after TCRdb re-called the 5' RACE reads with MiXCR. The sample has 470,000 or so distinct CDR3 sequences, roughly 20% seen once. In this sample, this clonotype turned up a few times. Its antigen is not identified. Germline V gives CDR1 MGHRA, CDR2 YSYEKL. The CDR3 consists of 15 residues. V was clipped by 1 base and J by 4 bases; unmatched bases: 6. The specimen was PBMCs or a T cell subset sorted from them (not recorded which). The clonotype was recovered from an adult woman who had mild COVID-19 (a few samples of this study predate the infection). Cell type and time point are not known. The chain combines TRBV4-1 with TRBJ1-1; 7 bases match TRBD1. CDR3 in DNA: TGCGCCAGCAGCCAAGTATCCCGGGACAGCACTGAAGCTTTCTTT. Residues: CASSQVSRDSTEAFF.